This is a list of T cell receptor beta chains from one sample in a study of blood T cell repertoires in COVID-19. Here immunoSEQ multiplex PCR was the method, and the copy in TCRdb shows in-frame clones only, minus some. The sample yields about 76,000 clones, roughly nine tenths seen once. The sequencing sample was made of peripheral blood. These receptors all stem from a man aged 25-45 years with acute or convalescent COVID-19. The CDR3 runs from the conserved cysteine through the conserved F or W. D genes are given only for firm matches. The size field is filled for only some rows; it gives once, few, many or a size class.

clone_size	d_call	j_call	v_call	cdr3_nt	cdr3_aa
.	.	TRBJ2-7	TRBV4-2	TGTGCCAGCAGCCAAGTTGGGCAGAAGGAGTACTTC	CASSQVGQKEYF
.	.	TRBJ2-3	TRBV6-1	TGTGCCAGCAGTGAATGGGCAGGGTTCGGTGGCACAGATACGCAGTATTTT	CASSEWAGFGGTDTQYF
.	.	TRBJ2-3	TRBV28	TGTGCCAGCAATGGCGGGCACACAGATACGCAGTATTTT	CASNGGHTDTQYF
.	TRBD1	TRBJ2-5	TRBV19	TGTGCCAGTGGAAGACAGGGGGCGAACCAAGAGACCCAGTACTTC	CASGRQGANQETQYF
once	TRBD2	TRBJ2-1	TRBV25-1	TGTGCCAGCAGGGCGGGGGGTTACAATGAGCAGTTCTTC	CASRAGGYNEQFF
few	.	TRBJ1-1	TRBV14	TGTGCCAGCAGCCAAGTACCGGGACAATGGGCTGAAGCTTTCTTT	CASSQVPGQWAEAFF
.	TRBD2	TRBJ2-7	TRBV5-1	TGCGCCAGCAGCTTGGATCCGGGAGGCACCTCCTACGAGCAGTACTTC	CASSLDPGGTSYEQYF
.	TRBD1	TRBJ1-1	TRBV27	TGTGCCAGCAGTTCAATCTTAGACAGGGTTAAAATAAACACTGAAGCTTTCTTT	CASSSILDRVKINTEAFF
.	TRBD2	TRBJ2-7	TRBV7-9	TGTGCCAGCAGCTTAGTCGGCCTAGCGGGAGACGAGCAGTACTTC	CASSLVGLAGDEQYF
.	TRBD1	TRBJ2-5	TRBV5-6	TGTGCCAGCAGCTTGGACAGGGGGGTCCTGGATCAAGAGACCCAGTACTTC	CASSLDRGVLDQETQYF
once	.	TRBJ2-5	TRBV28	TGTGCCAGCGAAGGGACACCACAAGAGACCCAGTACTTC	CASEGTPQETQYF
.	TRBD1	TRBJ2-1	TRBV7-2	TGTGCCAGCAGCGGGCAGGGGGTTCATATTAACAATGAGCAGTTCTTC	CASSGQGVHINNEQFF
.	.	TRBJ2-1	TRBV12-3/TRBV12-4	TGTGCCAGCAGTTTAAGGCGGGACAGTGAGCAGTTCTTC	CASSLRRDSEQFF
.	TRBD1	TRBJ1-3	TRBV5-1	TGCGCCAGCAGCCCATCACAGGGGCTGGCTGGAAACACCATATATTTT	CASSPSQGLAGNTIYF
.	.	TRBJ2-3	TRBV10-1	TGCGCCAGCAGTGCGGGAGTCACAGATACGCAGTATTTT	CASSAGVTDTQYF
few	.	TRBJ2-1	TRBV30	TGTGCCTGGGACACAGGGATCCACAATGAGCAGTTCTTC	CAWDTGIHNEQFF
.	.	TRBJ1-4	TRBV18	TGTGCCAGCTCACCTGGTAACCCTCAGAAACTGTTTTTT	CASSPGNPQKLFF
.	.	TRBJ2-6	TRBV27	TGTGCCAGCCTCGACAGGACCTCTGGGGCCAACGTCCTGACTTTC	CASLDRTSGANVLTF
.	TRBD1	TRBJ1-2	TRBV28	TGTGCCAGCAGTTCGACAGGGGGCGCATACTATGGCTACACCTTC	CASSSTGGAYYGYTF
.	.	TRBJ2-2	TRBV28	TGTGCCAGCAGTTTAATAACCGGGGAGCTGTTTTTT	CASSLITGELFF
few	TRBD2	TRBJ2-7	TRBV3-1/TRBV3-2	TGTGCCAGCAGCCCGTGGGGCGGGAGTACCTACGAGCAGTACTTC	CASSPWGGSTYEQYF
.	TRBD2	TRBJ2-4	TRBV6-2/TRBV6-3	TGTGCCAGCAGTTACACGACTAGCGGGAGCGGCAAAAACATTCAGTACTTC	CASSYTTSGSGKNIQYF
.	.	TRBJ2-7	TRBV28	TGTGCCAGCAGCCTCCCCACAGCCAGTACCTACGAGCAGTACTTC	CASSLPTASTYEQYF
.	.	TRBJ2-5	TRBV5-6	TGTGCCAGCAGCTTGGGGACAAAAGAGACCCAGTACTTC	CASSLGTKETQYF
.	TRBD1	TRBJ1-4	TRBV6-5	TGTGCCAGCAGCCACGTGACAGGGGGCGGTGAAAAACTGTTTTTT	CASSHVTGGGEKLFF
.	TRBD2	TRBJ2-7	TRBV18	TGTGCCAGCTCACCGGGACTAGCCTACGAGCAGTACTTC	CASSPGLAYEQYF
few	.	TRBJ1-3	TRBV6-5	TGTGCCACCCAACTTGGAAACACCATATATTTT	CATQLGNTIYF
.	TRBD1	TRBJ1-1	TRBV27	TGTGCCAGCAGTTTATATTGGCAGGGGGCGTCCAACACTGAAGCTTTCTTT	CASSLYWQGASNTEAFF
.	TRBD1	TRBJ1-5	TRBV15	TGTGCCACCAGCAGCTCTCCCGGGACAGAGAGGGTTCAGCCCCAGCATTTT	CATSSSPGTERVQPQHF
.	TRBD2	TRBJ2-7	TRBV4-1	TGCGCCAGCAGCCAAGATTGGGGTAGCGGGAGATACGAGCAGTACTTC	CASSQDWGSGRYEQYF
.	TRBD2	TRBJ2-4	TRBV28	TGTGTGGGCGAGAAAGCGGGGGTAGCCAAAAACATTCAGTACTTC	CVGEKAGVAKNIQYF
.	TRBD2	TRBJ2-7	TRBV28	TGTGCCAGCTTAACTGGGACTAGCGGGTTATACGAGCAGTACTTC	CASLTGTSGLYEQYF
.	.	TRBJ2-2	TRBV12-3/TRBV12-4	TGTGCCAGCAGTGTAGGTGCGTCCGGGGAGCTGTTTTTT	CASSVGASGELFF
.	TRBD1	TRBJ2-7	TRBV6-5	TGTGCCAGCAGAGCCGGGACAGGGTCTCCCGAGCAGTACTTC	CASRAGTGSPEQYF
.	TRBD2	TRBJ2-1	TRBV7-8	TGTGCCAGCAGCTTCGTAGCGGGAGCTGGGAATGAGCAGTTCTTC	CASSFVAGAGNEQFF
.	TRBD2	TRBJ2-7	TRBV7-9	TGTGCCAGCAGATCAGCGGGGGAACAGGGAGGGACTAACGAGCAGCACTTC	CASRSAGEQGGTNEQHF
.	.	TRBJ2-4	TRBV4-3	TGCGCCAGCAGCCAAGGACGGCAGGCCGCAAACATTCAGTACTTC	CASSQGRQAANIQYF
.	TRBD1	TRBJ2-7	TRBV6-5	TGTGCCAGCAGTTCGGACAGGGTCGAGCAGTACTTC	CASSSDRVEQYF
.	.	TRBJ2-3	TRBV9	TGTGCCAGCAGCGTAGGAGATGTTTATACGCAGTATTTT	CASSVGDVYTQYF
.	TRBD2	TRBJ2-5	TRBV5-1	TGCGCCAGCAAAGGAACTAGCGGGTTTTGGACTCAAGAGACCCAGTACTTC	CASKGTSGFWTQETQYF
.	.	TRBJ1-6	TRBV11-3	TGTGCCAGCAGCTCTCCTCAGGTTTATAATTCACCCCTCCACTTT	CASSSPQVYNSPLHF
.	.	TRBJ2-3	TRBV3-1/TRBV3-2	TGTGCCAGCAGCCAAGGAGGAGTCACAGATACGCAGTATTTT	CASSQGGVTDTQYF
.	TRBD1	TRBJ2-5	TRBV14	TGTGCCAGCAGCCAAGGAAGGACAGGGGGCGTCGAGACCCAGTACTTC	CASSQGRTGGVETQYF
once	.	TRBJ2-3	TRBV11-2	TGTGCCAGCAGCAACAGGGACACCACAGATACGCAGTATTTT	CASSNRDTTDTQYF